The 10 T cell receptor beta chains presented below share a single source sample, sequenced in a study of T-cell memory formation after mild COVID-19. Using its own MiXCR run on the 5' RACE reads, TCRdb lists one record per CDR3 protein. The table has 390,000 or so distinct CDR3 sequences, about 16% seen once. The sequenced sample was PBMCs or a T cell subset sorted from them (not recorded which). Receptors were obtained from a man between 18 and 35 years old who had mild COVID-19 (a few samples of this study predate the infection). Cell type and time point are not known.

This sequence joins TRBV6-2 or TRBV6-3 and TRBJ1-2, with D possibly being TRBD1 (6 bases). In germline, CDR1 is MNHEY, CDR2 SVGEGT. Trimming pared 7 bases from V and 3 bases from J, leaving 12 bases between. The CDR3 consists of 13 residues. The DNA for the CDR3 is TGTGCCAGCAAAGACACAGGGTACTATGGCTACACCTTC. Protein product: CASKDTGYYGYTF.

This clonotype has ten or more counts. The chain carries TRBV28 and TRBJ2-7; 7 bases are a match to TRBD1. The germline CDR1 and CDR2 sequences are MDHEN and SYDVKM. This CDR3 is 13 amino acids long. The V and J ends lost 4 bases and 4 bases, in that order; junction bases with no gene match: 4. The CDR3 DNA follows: TGTGCCAGCAGTTCCGGACAGGAGTACGAGCAGTACGTC. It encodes CASSSGQEYEQYV.

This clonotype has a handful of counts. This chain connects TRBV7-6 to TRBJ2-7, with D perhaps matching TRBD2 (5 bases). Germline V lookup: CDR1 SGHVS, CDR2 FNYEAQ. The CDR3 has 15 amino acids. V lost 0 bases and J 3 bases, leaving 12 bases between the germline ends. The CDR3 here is CASSLASGLHYEQYF. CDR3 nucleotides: TGTGCCAGCAGCTTAGCGTCCGGACTCCACTACGAGCAGTACTTC.

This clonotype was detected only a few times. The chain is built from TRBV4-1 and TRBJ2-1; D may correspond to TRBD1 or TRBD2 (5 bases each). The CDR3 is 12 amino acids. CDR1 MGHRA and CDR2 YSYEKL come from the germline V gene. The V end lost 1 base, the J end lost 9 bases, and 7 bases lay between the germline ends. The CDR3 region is CASSQGGSEQFF. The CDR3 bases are TGCGCCAGCAGCCAAGGGGGGAGTGAGCAGTTCTTC.

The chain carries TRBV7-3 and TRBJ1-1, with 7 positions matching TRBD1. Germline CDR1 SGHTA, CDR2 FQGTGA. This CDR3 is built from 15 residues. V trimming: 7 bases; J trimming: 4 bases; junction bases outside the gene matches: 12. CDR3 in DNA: TGTGCCAGCACTCTGGTAGGGGGCGGGGGCACTGAAGCTTTCTTT. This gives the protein CASTLVGGGGTEAFF.

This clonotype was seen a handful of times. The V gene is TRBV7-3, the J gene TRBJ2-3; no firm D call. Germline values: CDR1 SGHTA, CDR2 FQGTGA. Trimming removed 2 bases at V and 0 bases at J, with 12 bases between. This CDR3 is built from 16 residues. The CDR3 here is CASSLAPRLSTDTQYF. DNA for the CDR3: TGTGCCAGCAGCTTAGCCCCTAGGCTGAGCACAGATACGCAGTATTTT. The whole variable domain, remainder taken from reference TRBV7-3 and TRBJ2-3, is GAGVSQTPSNKVTEKGKYVELRCDPISGHTALYWYRQSLGQGPEFLIYFQGTGAADDSGLPNDRFFAVRPEGSVSTLKIQRTERGDSAVYLCASSLAPRLSTDTQYFGPGTRLTVL.

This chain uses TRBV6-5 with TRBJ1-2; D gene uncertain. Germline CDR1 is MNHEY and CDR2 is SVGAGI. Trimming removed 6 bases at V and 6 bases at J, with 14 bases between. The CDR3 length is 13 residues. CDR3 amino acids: CASSNGPVDGYTF. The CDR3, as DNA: TGTGCCAGCAGCAATGGGCCCGTTGATGGCTACACCTTC.

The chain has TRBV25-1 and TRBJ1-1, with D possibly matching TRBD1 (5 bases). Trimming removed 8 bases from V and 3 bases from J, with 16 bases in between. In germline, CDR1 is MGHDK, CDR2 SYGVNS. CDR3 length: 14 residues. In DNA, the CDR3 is TGTGCCAGCCTTGGGGACGGGTGGGACACTGAAGCTTTCTTT. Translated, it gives CASLGDGWDTEAFF. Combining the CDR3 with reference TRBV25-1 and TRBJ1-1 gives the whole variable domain EADIYQTPRYLVIGTGKKITLECSQTMGHDKMYWYQQDPGMELHLIHYSYGVNSTEKGDLSSESTVSRIRTEHFPLTLESARPSHTSQYLCASLGDGWDTEAFFGQGTRLTVV.

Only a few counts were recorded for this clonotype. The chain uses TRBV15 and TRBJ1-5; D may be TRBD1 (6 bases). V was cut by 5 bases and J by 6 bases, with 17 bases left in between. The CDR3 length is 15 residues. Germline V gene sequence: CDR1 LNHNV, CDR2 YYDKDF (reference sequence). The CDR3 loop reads CATSHDPGAGQPQHF. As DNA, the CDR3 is TGTGCCACCAGCCATGACCCAGGGGCTGGTCAGCCCCAGCATTTT.

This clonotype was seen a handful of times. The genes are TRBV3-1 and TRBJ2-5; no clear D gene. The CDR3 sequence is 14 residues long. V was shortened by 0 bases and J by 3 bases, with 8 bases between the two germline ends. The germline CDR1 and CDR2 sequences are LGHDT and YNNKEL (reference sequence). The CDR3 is CASSQDLAEETQYF. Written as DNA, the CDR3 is TGTGCCAGCAGCCAAGATTTGGCAGAAGAGACCCAGTACTTC.